This entry lists 2 T cell receptor beta chains sequenced from one sample in a study of T cells in Graves' hyperthyroidism and ophthalmopathy. There were TCR beta CDR3 regions amplified from RNA transcripts. In the first-round RT-PCR of the TCR CDR3, the HTBI primer set was used. TCRdb re-called the multiplex PCR reads with MiXCR, one entry per CDR3 protein. The sample lists 380,000 or so distinct CDR3 sequences, over 15% seen once, with around 3.4% in the top ten. The sequencing input was blood. All receptors come from a woman under 30 with Graves' hyperthyroidism.

This chain connects TRBV2 to TRBJ2-5, with 11 bases fitting TRBD2. The CDR3 covers 14 residues. Losses at the gene ends were 6 bases for V and 6 bases for J; bases not matched to a gene: 6. CDR1 is SNHLY and CDR2 is FYNNEI in the germline V gene. The CDR3 is CASSPSGGIKTQYF. CDR3 nucleotide sequence: TGTGCCAGCAGCCCTAGCGGGGGGATAAAGACCCAGTACTTC.

The chain combines TRBV12-3 or TRBV12-4 with TRBJ2-2, with D tentatively TRBD1 (6 bases). The CDR3 sequence is 12 residues long. The V end was cut by 7 bases, the J end by 8 bases, with 11 bases between. CDR3 loop: CASTSRGGELFF. CDR3 nucleotide sequence: TGTGCCAGCACGTCCAGGGGAGGGGAGCTGTTTTTT.